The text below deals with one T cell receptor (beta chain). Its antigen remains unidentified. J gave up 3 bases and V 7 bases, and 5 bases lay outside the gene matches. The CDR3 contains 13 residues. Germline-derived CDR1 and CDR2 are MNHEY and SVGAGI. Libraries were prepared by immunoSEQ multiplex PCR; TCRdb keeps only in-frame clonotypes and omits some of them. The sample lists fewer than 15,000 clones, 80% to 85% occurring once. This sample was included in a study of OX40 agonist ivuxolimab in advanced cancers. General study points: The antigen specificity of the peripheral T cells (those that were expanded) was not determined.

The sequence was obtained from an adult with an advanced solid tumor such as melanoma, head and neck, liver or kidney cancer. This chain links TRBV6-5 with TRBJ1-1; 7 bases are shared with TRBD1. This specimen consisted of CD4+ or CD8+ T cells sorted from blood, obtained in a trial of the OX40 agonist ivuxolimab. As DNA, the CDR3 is TGTGCCAGCAATAAGGGGGCGCACACTGAAGCTTTCTTT. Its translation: CASNKGAHTEAFF.